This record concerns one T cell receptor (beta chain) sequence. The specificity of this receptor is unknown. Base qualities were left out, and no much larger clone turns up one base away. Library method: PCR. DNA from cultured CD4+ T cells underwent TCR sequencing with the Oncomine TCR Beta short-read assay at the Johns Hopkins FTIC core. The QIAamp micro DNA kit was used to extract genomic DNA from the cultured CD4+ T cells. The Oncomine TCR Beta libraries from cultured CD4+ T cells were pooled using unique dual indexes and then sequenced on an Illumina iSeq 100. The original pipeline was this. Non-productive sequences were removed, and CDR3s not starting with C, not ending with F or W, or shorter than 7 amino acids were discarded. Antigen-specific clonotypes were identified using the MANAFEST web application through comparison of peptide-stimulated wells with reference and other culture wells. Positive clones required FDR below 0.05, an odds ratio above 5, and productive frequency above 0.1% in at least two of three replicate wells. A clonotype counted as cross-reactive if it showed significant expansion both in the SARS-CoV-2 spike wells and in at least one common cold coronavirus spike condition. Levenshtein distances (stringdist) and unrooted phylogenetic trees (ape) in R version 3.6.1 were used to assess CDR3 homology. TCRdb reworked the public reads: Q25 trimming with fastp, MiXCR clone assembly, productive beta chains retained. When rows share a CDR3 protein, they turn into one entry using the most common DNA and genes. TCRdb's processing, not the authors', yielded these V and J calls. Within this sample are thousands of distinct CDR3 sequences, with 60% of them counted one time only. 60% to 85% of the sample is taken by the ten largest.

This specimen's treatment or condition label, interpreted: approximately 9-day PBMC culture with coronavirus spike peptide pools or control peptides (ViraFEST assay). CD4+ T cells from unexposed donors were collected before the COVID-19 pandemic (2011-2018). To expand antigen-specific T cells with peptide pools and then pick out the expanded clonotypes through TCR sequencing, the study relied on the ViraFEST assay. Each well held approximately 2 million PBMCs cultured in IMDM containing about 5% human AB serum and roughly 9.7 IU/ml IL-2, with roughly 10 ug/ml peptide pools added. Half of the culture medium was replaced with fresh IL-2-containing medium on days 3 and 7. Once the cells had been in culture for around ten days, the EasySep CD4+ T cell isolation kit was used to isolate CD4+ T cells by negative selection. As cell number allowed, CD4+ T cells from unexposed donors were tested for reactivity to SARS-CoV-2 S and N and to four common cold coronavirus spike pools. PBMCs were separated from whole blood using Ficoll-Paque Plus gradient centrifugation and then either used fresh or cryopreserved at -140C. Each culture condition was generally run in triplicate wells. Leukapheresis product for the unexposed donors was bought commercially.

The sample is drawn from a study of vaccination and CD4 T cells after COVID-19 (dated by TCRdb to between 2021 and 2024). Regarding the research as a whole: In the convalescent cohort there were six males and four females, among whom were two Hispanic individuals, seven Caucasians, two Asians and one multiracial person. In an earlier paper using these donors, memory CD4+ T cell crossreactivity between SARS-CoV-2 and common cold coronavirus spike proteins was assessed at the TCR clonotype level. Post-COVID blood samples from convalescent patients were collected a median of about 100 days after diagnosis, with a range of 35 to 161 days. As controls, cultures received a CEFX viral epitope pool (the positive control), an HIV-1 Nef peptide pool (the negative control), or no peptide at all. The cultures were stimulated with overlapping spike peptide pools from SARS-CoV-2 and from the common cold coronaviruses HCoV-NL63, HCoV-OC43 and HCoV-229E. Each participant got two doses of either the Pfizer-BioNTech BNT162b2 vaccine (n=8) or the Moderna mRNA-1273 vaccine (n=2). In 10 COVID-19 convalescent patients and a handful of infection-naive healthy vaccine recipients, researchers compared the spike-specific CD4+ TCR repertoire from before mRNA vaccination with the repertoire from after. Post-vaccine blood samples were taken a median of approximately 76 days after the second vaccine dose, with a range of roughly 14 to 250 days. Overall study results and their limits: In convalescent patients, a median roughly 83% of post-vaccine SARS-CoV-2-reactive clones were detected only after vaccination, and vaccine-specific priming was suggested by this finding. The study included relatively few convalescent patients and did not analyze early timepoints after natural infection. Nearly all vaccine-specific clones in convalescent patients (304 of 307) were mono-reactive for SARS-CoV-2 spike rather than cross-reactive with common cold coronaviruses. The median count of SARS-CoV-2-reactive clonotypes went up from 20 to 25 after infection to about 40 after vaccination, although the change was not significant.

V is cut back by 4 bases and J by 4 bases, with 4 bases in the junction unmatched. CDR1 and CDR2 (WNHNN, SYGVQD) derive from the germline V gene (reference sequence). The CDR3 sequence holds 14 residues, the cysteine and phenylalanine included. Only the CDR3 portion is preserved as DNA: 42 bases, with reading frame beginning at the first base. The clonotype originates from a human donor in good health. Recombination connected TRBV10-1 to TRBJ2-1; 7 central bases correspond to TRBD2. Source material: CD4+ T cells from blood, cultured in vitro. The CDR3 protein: CASSAQRGYNEQFF. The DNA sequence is TGCGCCAGCAGTGCCCAGCGGGGTTACAATGAGCAGTTCTTC.